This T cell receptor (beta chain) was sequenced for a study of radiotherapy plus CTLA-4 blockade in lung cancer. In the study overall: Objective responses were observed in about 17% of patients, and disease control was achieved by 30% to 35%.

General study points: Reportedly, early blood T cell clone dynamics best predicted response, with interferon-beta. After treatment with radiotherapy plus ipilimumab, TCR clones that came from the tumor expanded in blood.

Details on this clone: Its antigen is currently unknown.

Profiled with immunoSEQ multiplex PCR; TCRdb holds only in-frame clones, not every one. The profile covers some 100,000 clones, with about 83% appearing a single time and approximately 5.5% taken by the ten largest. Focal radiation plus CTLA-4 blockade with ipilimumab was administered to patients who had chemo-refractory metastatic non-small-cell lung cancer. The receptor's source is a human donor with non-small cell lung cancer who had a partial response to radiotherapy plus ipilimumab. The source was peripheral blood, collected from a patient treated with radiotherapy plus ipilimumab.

The CDR3 is CASSWTGGTEAFF. Here the CDR3 DNA reads TGCGCCAGCAGCTGGACAGGGGGGACTGAAGCTTTCTTT. The rearrangement links TRBV5-1 to TRBJ1-1, with 10 bases that match TRBD1. Unmatched junction bases numbered 1, after V lost 3 bases and J lost 5 bases. The length of the CDR3 is 13 residues. CDR1 and CDR2 (germline): SGHRS, YFSETQ.